This T cell receptor (beta chain) originates from a study of cytomegalovirus exposure and HLA in healthy donors. General study points: According to the study, roughly 160 TCR beta chains were cytomegalovirus-associated. Researchers reported in a later analysis that a missense DCLRE1C variant was tied to TCR beta V- and J-gene trimming. Because they were indistinguishable, some V segments, including TRBV6-2 and TRBV6-3, were excluded.

Primers: 60 Vbeta forward and 13 Jbeta reverse. TCRdb's copy holds only in-frame clones and misses some; the assay was immunoSEQ multiplex PCR. This repertoire shows 55,000 to 80,000 clones, roughly four fifths found once; its top ten account for roughly 7.4%. As regards this clone: Its antigen remains unidentified.

The CDR3 is made up of 12 amino acids. With 1 base removed from V and 10 bases from J, the gap between germline ends came to 10 bases. CDR1 and CDR2 from the germline V gene are SGHAT and FQDESV (reference sequence). This TCR was sampled from a woman aged 25 to 39 in good health and CMV-seropositive. This sequence joins TRBV11-1 and TRBJ1-1; D gene unclear. The sequenced sample was PBMCs. In DNA, the CDR3 is TGTGCCAGCAGCTTAGATCCACACCGAGCTTTCTTT. It translates to CASSLDPHRAFF.